The sequence of this T cell receptor beta chain was determined in a study of CD8+ T cells in alopecia areata. Reverse transcription of extracted RNA yielded cDNA, which provided the sequencing template. Sequencing used immunoSEQ multiplex PCR; TCRdb keeps in-frame clones, though not all of them. This sample has about 120,000 clones; 58% occur once, and the top ten carry 30%. Treatment reported: oral pan-JAK inhibitor, 5-10 mg twice daily. The investigators collected lesional scalp punch biopsies and peripheral blood from alopecia areata patients. There are 14 residues in the CDR3. Germline V gene lookup returns CDR1 SGHVS and CDR2 FQNEAQ. V was trimmed by 5 bases and J by 0 bases, leaving 8 bases between them.

The chain recombines TRBV7-8 with TRBJ2-1; D uncertain. The clonotype was recovered from a human donor with alopecia areata. Source: CD8+ T cells sorted from blood, taken at week 4, from a patient treated with tofacitinib. CDR3 region: CASSPTSSYNEQFF. CDR3 in DNA: TGTGCCAGCAGCCCAACAAGCTCCTACAATGAGCAGTTCTTC.